What follows are 12 T cell receptor beta chains derived from one specimen sequenced in a study of blood T cell repertoires in COVID-19. The assay was immunoSEQ multiplex PCR, and TCRdb's table has in-frame clones only and misses some. The profile shows 150,000 to 200,000 clones, 94% of them singletons. Input material: peripheral blood. The receptor source for this set is a man aged 30 to 45 with COVID-19, enrolled during active disease.

The CDR3: CASSPPLSRGKGAFF. The CDR3 bases are TGCGCCAGCAGCCCCCCCCTCAGCCGCGGGAAGGGAGCTTTCTTT. The chain carries TRBV4-1 and TRBJ1-1; D unresolved. Looked up from germline, CDR1 is MGHRA and CDR2 is YSYEKL. The CDR3 contains 15 residues. Trimming shortened V by 4 bases and J by 10 bases, and 22 bases separated the two germline ends.

The genes are TRBV6-2 or TRBV6-3 and TRBJ2-6; no firm D call. The ends were cut back, 2 bases at V and 0 bases at J, with 8 bases in the middle. CDR1 is MNHEY and CDR2 is SVGEGT in the germline V gene. The CDR3 consists of 16 residues. CDR3 sequence: CASSYLRYSGANVLTF. In nucleotides, the CDR3 is TGTGCCAGCAGTTACCTCCGGTACTCTGGGGCCAACGTCCTGACTTTC.

This clone appeared a single time. The chain carries TRBV13 and TRBJ1-2; D is uncertain. This CDR3 has 13 residues. The V gene's germline CDR1 is PRHDT and CDR2 FYEKMQ (reference sequence). Deletions cut 2 bases from V and 3 bases from J, with 7 bases between. CDR3 residues: CASSLPGHYGYTF. CDR3 sequence (DNA): TGTGCCAGCAGCTTACCGGGTCACTATGGCTACACCTTC. The whole variable domain, remainder taken from reference TRBV13 and TRBJ1-2, is AAGVIQSPRHLIKEKRETATLKCYPIPRHDTVYWYQQGPGQDPQFLISFYEKMQSDKGSIPDRFSAQQFSDYHSELNMSSLELGDSALYFCASSLPGHYGYTFGSGTRLTVV.

The V gene is TRBV2, the J gene TRBJ2-1; D gene ambiguous. Germline values: CDR1 SNHLY, CDR2 FYNNEI. V was pared by 8 bases and J by 3 bases, with 11 bases between. The CDR3 has 13 amino acids. This CDR3 is CASRTQIYNEQFF. CDR3 DNA: TGTGCCAGCCGTACTCAAATCTACAATGAGCAGTTCTTC.

V usage is TRBV10-1 and J usage is TRBJ2-7; the D gene is possibly TRBD1 (5 bases). The CDR3 is 14 residues long. V was clipped by 3 bases and J by 0 bases, with 9 bases between them. In germline, CDR1 is WNHNN, CDR2 SYGVQD (reference sequence). The CDR3 DNA reads as TGCGCCAGCAGTGATTTGGACACCTCCTACGAGCAGTACTTC. Amino acids: CASSDLDTSYEQYF.

The V call is TRBV29-1, the J call TRBJ1-2; D is ambiguous. The ends were cut back, 6 bases at V and 4 bases at J, with 6 bases in the middle. CDR1 is SQVTM and CDR2 is ANQGSEA in the germline V gene. CDR3 size: 10 residues. The CDR3 protein is CSVYSYGYTF. CDR3 nucleotide sequence: TGCAGCGTCTACAGCTATGGCTACACCTTC.

The rearrangement uses TRBV7-9 and TRBJ1-4; TRBD1 is a possible D gene (6 bases). Germline V gene lookup returns CDR1 SEHNR and CDR2 FQNEAQ (reference sequence). CDR3 length equals 14 residues. V was pared by 2 bases and J by 5 bases, with 9 bases between. The CDR3 region is CASSLPGTNEKLFF. CDR3 DNA sequence: TGTGCCAGCAGCTTACCCGGGACAAATGAAAAACTGTTTTTT.

This clone was recorded only once. The chain joins TRBV3-1 (or the pseudogene TRBV3-2) to TRBJ1-4; tentatively, D is TRBD1 (5 bases). Germline V lookup: CDR1 LGHDT, CDR2 YNNKEL (reference sequence). V lost 4 bases to trimming and J lost 8 bases, with 14 bases between them. This CDR3 comprises 14 residues. The CDR3 nucleotides read TGTGCCAGCAGCCGACCGGGCTGGGGCGAAAAACTGTTTTTT. Protein product: CASSRPGWGEKLFF.

With regard to this clone: The same CDR3 arises from other DNA sequences in this sample as well. The V gene is TRBV6-5, the J gene TRBJ1-6, with TRBD1 identical over 8 bases. Per germline, CDR1 MNHEY and CDR2 SVGAGI. Trimming at V came to 6 bases and at J to 7 bases, leaving 5 bases not matched to a gene. The CDR3 consists of 14 residues. The CDR3 spells CASRLGQGNSPLHF. CDR3 nucleotide sequence: TGTGCCAGCAGGTTAGGACAGGGAAATTCACCCCTCCACTTT.

The table lists this clone with a count of one. The chain carries TRBV2 and TRBJ2-1; TRBD2 might be the D (5 bases). V was shortened by 3 bases and J by 9 bases, with 9 bases between the two germline ends. The CDR3 is 12 amino acids. Germline assignment: CDR1 SNHLY and CDR2 FYNNEI. Here the CDR3 reads CASSEGDTEQFF. The CDR3 coding sequence is TGTGCCAGCAGTGAGGGAGATACTGAGCAGTTCTTC.

V is TRBV6-6 and J is TRBJ2-5; no clear D gene. Trimming left V 8 bases short and J 2 bases short, with 12 bases between. This CDR3 contains 13 residues. In germline, CDR1 is MNHNY, CDR2 SVGAGI (reference sequence). CDR3 region: CASGRLAQETQYF. DNA for the CDR3: TGTGCCAGCGGCCGTCTGGCACAAGAGACCCAGTACTTC.

The rearrangement uses TRBV6-6 and TRBJ1-4; D gene uncertain. Germline loops: CDR1 MNHNY, CDR2 SVGAGI (reference sequence). Between the trimmed V and J ends, which lost 7 bases and 7 bases, there was a span of 16 bases. This CDR3 has 14 residues. CDR3 nucleotides: TGTGCCAGCAAAGACGAGGTTGAAAGTGAAAAACTGTTTTTT. This codes for CASKDEVESEKLFF.